This T cell receptor (beta chain) was recorded in a study of blood T cell repertoires in COVID-19 (TCRdb year 2020). Study-level background: Samples covering the acute and convalescent phases of COVID-19 were provided by collaborators in the United States, Italy and Spain. The dataset comprised deeply sampled blood TCRbeta repertoires from subjects exposed to, actively infected with, or recovered from COVID-19. A freely available public database, intended as a resource for researchers studying the immune response to SARS-CoV-2, is where the repertoires were released. Nearly every sample came with metadata listing a de-identified subject ID, COVID-19 status, age in years and sex. Samples came from the ongoing ImmuneRACE study (first 160 participants) plus 1,254 subjects from 6 global collaborators. Where HLA class I and class II types were available, the types were taken from metadata supplied by the sample provider, not from assay-based typing. The material from the prospective study consisted of cDNA or gDNA derived from T cells, B-cell-depleted T cells, or PBMCs. Results and caveats for the whole study, not just this receptor: The amount of clinical and demographic metadata varied by source and participant and was provided uncurated.

The collaborating institutions used their own protocols to collect whole blood in K2EDTA tubes. For TCRbeta analysis, collaborators shipped samples in one of three forms: frozen whole blood, isolated PBMCs, or DNA extracted from either of those sample types. About this clone: No antigen is known for it. Per-nucleotide qualities are absent, and no much larger clonotype sits a single base away.

The immunoSEQ Assay, a bias-controlled multiplex PCR, was used to amplify TCRbeta CDR3 regions from genomic DNA. Turning to the authors' computational methods: Nucleated cell counts per sample were estimated from amplification of reference gene primers within the assay. To quantify the absolute abundance of each unique TCRbeta CDR3 rearrangement, sequence reads were collapsed and filtered. For each sample, productive Simpson clonality was calculated as the square root of Simpson's diversity index over productive rearrangements. TCRdb's version of the immuneACCESS table is confined to in-frame rearrangements and falls short of the full clone set. An unresolved V gene accounts for under half of the shortfall where checked; the remainder is of unknown origin. V, J and clone size were drawn from that table, and D and trimming were deduced from the DNA. Recorded for this sample are around 100,000 clones; just under 80% of them occurred a single time. The ten largest clonotypes hold over 10% of the sample.

The sequence derives from a woman aged 70 to 79 with acute or convalescent COVID-19. The specimen sequenced was peripheral blood.

The nucleotide sequence is TGCAGCGTTGAAGATCTAGAATTAGGCAGACGAAACACTGAAGCTTTCTTT. It encodes CSVEDLELGRRNTEAFF. The chain is assembled from TRBV29-1 and TRBJ1-1; the D gene remains uncertain. The junction carries 19 bases between V and J, which are trimmed by 0 bases and 2 bases respectively. The CDR3, cysteine through phenylalanine, is 17 amino acids long. The entry retains the CDR3 DNA only, 51 bases that are in frame from base 1. CDR1 and CDR2 are read off the germline V gene as SQVTM and ANQGSEA.